A single sample gave rise to the 20 T cell receptor beta chains below, sequenced in a study of blood T cell repertoires in COVID-19. TCRdb keeps only in-frame clones here, not all; method: immunoSEQ multiplex PCR. The data show fewer than 200,000 clones, around 84% seen once. The material sequenced was peripheral blood. The source is a man aged 35 to 55 with active or convalescent COVID-19.

The rearrangement uses TRBV7-8 and TRBJ1-1, with D uncertain. Trimming took off 1 base at V and 10 bases at J, with 10 bases between the two ends. This CDR3 is 12 amino acids long. The germline gives CDR1 SGHVS, CDR2 FQNEAQ. CDR3 protein: CASSLGVSGAFF. For the CDR3, the DNA is TGTGCCAGCAGCTTAGGCGTATCTGGAGCTTTCTTT. Together with reference TRBV7-8 and TRBJ1-1, the CDR3 gives the full variable domain: GAGVSQSPRYKVAKRGQDVALRCDPISGHVSLFWYQQALGQGPEFLTYFQNEAQLDKSGLPSDRFFAERPEGSVSTLKIQRTQQEDSAVYLCASSLGVSGAFFGQGTRLTVV.

The rearrangement links TRBV7-2 to TRBJ2-7, with D maybe TRBD2 (5 bases). Per germline, CDR1 SGHTA and CDR2 FQGNSA. CDR3 length: 14 amino acids. V was trimmed by 5 bases and J by 1 base, leaving 12 bases between them. The CDR3 nucleotides read TGTGCCAGCAGCCCCGGACTTCGTTCCTACGAGCAGTACTTC. Translating it yields CASSPGLRSYEQYF.

The chain combines TRBV4-2 with TRBJ1-1; perhaps TRBD1 as D (5 bases). The V end was cut by 3 bases, the J end by 10 bases, with 21 bases between. In germline, CDR1 is LGHNA, CDR2 YNFKEQ. CDR3 length: 15 amino acids. The CDR3 here is CASSQNRDGGLLAFF. CDR3 DNA sequence: TGTGCCAGCAGCCAGAACCGGGACGGGGGACTATTAGCTTTCTTT.

The chain carries TRBV10-3 and TRBJ1-6; TRBD1 matches 9 bases. Trimming cost V 3 bases and J 7 bases; bases outside gene matches: 1. The CDR3 is made up of 14 amino acids. From germline, CDR1 is ENHRY and CDR2 SYGVKD. The CDR3: CAISEGTGNSPLHF. The CDR3 DNA reads TGTGCCATCAGTGAAGGGACAGGGAATTCACCCCTCCACTTT.

The gene calls are TRBV18 and TRBJ1-5; no definite D call. The germline CDR1 and CDR2 sequences are KGHSH and LQKENI. The CDR3 is 14 amino acids. Trimming took off 4 bases at V and 5 bases at J, with 12 bases between the two ends. The CDR3: CASSLTDYDQPQHF. Written as DNA, the CDR3 is TGTGCCAGCTCACTAACTGATTATGATCAGCCCCAGCATTTT.

With regard to this clone: A read error may produce the germline difference seen at one junction end. The V and J genes are TRBV6-6 and TRBJ1-3; 7 bases line up with TRBD1. Germline V gene lookup returns CDR1 MNHNY and CDR2 SVGAGI (reference sequence). CDR3 length: 16 amino acids. Here the CDR3 DNA reads TGTGCCAGCACTTACGGACAGGTCGGTTCTGGAAACACCATATATTTT. Translation: CASTYGQVGSGNTIYF.

The chain couples TRBV25-1 to TRBJ1-2; D perhaps matches TRBD1 (5 bases). CDR3 length: 13 amino acids. Trimming shortened V by 4 bases and J by 7 bases, and 13 bases separated the two germline ends. Germline CDR1 is MGHDK and CDR2 is SYGVNS. This CDR3 is CASSGWQGPGYTF. The DNA of the CDR3 is TGTGCCAGCAGTGGATGGCAGGGTCCTGGCTACACCTTC.

The V and J genes are TRBV7-2 and TRBJ1-2; D ambiguous. The germline gives CDR1 SGHTA, CDR2 FQGNSA. There are 13 residues in the CDR3. V lost 0 bases to trimming and J lost 8 bases, with 10 bases between them. The CDR3 sequence: CASSLAAREGYTF. In DNA, the CDR3 is TGTGCCAGCAGCTTAGCGGCGAGGGAGGGCTACACCTTC.

The chain carries TRBV19 and TRBJ1-5; TRBD1 agrees at 7 bases. V gave up 6 bases and J gave up 0 bases; unmatched junction bases: 11. The CDR3 loop spans 17 amino acids. CDR1 is LNHDA and CDR2 is SQIVND in the germline V gene (reference sequence). CDR3 in DNA: TGTGCCAGTAGGTCCGCCGGGACAGATAATAGCAATCAGCCCCAGCATTTT. This sequence encodes CASRSAGTDNSNQPQHF. The full variable domain, with the rest looked up from reference TRBV19 and TRBJ1-5, is DGGITQSPKYLFRKEGQNVTLSCEQNLNHDAMYWYRQDPGQGLRLIYYSQIVNDFQKGDIAEGYSVSREKKESFPLTVTSAQKNPTAFYLCASRSAGTDNSNQPQHFGDGTRLSIL.

The chain recombines TRBV3-1 (or the pseudogene TRBV3-2) with TRBJ1-3, with TRBD1 as a possible D gene (5 bases). V was shortened by 4 bases and J by 0 bases, with 10 bases between the two germline ends. The CDR3 length is 15 residues. Per germline, CDR1 LGHDT and CDR2 YNNKEL (reference sequence). The DNA for the CDR3 is TGTGCCAGCAGCCGCTCAGGGAACTCTGGAAACACCATATATTTT. Amino acids: CASSRSGNSGNTIYF.

This chain links TRBV24-1 with TRBJ2-3; D ambiguous. Per the germline V gene, CDR1 is KGHDR and CDR2 is SFDVKD. This CDR3 spans 16 amino acids. Trimming pared 4 bases from V and 1 base from J, leaving 14 bases between. CDR3 coding DNA: TGTGCCACCAGTGAACCCGCGGCTGCCCGCACAGATACGCAGTATTTT. Its protein is CATSEPAAARTDTQYF.

This chain joins TRBV9 and TRBJ2-3, with D possibly matching TRBD2 (6 bases). V was clipped by 6 bases and J by 3 bases, with 14 bases between them. The germline gives CDR1 SGDLS, CDR2 YYNGEE. This CDR3 comprises 14 residues. This CDR3 is CASTASGLTDTQYF. The CDR3 coding sequence is TGTGCCAGCACCGCAAGCGGGTTAACAGATACGCAGTATTTT.

This clone has a single count. V is TRBV28 and J is TRBJ1-5, with 9 bases matching TRBD1. The CDR3 runs 15 residues. With V trimmed by 2 bases and J by 3 bases, 2 bases remained unmatched. Germline CDR1 and CDR2: MDHEN and SYDVKM. The DNA for the CDR3 is TGTGCCAGCAGTTTAAGGGACAGGGTCAATCAGCCCCAGCATTTT. Its protein is CASSLRDRVNQPQHF.

The chain combines TRBV4-2 with TRBJ2-3; 8 bases are shared with TRBD2. The CDR3 loop spans 17 amino acids. CDR1 is LGHNA and CDR2 is YNFKEQ in the germline V gene. V was pared by 0 bases and J by 1 base, with 6 bases of the junction left unmatched. The CDR3 protein is CASSQDGSSGGTDTQYF. The CDR3 DNA reads as TGTGCCAGCAGCCAAGATGGGAGTAGCGGGGGCACAGATACGCAGTATTTT.

This sequence joins TRBV28 and TRBJ2-1; 7 nucleotides agree with TRBD2. This CDR3 region has 12 residues. Germline-derived CDR1 and CDR2 are MDHEN and SYDVKM. V lost 5 bases to trimming and J lost 9 bases; unmatched junction nucleotides: 4. As DNA, the CDR3 is TGTGCCAGCAGTGTGACGGGGGGTGAGCAGTTCTTC. Protein: CASSVTGGEQFF.

The chain recombines TRBV27 with TRBJ2-1; tentatively, D is TRBD2 (7 bases). Germline CDR1 is MNHEY and CDR2 is SMNVEV (reference sequence). Trimming left V 4 bases short and J 2 bases short, with 15 bases between. The CDR3 consists of 16 residues. CDR3 sequence: CASSWGGASTYNEQFF. The CDR3 DNA follows: TGTGCCAGCAGTTGGGGGGGGGCATCTACCTACAATGAGCAGTTCTTC.

The chain has TRBV5-4 and TRBJ1-6, with TRBD1 as a possible D gene (6 bases). Per germline, CDR1 SGHNT and CDR2 YYREEE (reference sequence). The CDR3 is 15 amino acids. Trimming left V 4 bases short and J 1 base short, with 9 bases between. The CDR3 region has the DNA TGTGCCAGCAGCCCAGGACAGTCCTATAATTCACCCCTCCACTTT. As protein: CASSPGQSYNSPLHF.

This clone was detected only once. In DNA, the CDR3 is TGTGCCAGCAGCCATGGGGCTAGCGGGGGGGCGAGTGAGCAGTTCTTC. This gives the protein CASSHGASGGASEQFF. The chain recombines TRBV11-3 with TRBJ2-1; 12 nucleotides line up with TRBD2. Germline CDR1 and CDR2: SGHNT and YENEEA. The CDR3 totals 16 residues. J gave up 9 bases and V 5 bases, and 11 bases lay outside the gene matches.

The chain uses TRBV3-1 (or the pseudogene TRBV3-2) and TRBJ2-7, with D possibly matching TRBD1 (6 bases). The CDR3 runs to 15 residues. Germline CDR1 reads LGHDT; CDR2 reads YNNKEL (reference sequence). Trimming stripped 4 bases from V and 6 bases from J, with 19 bases between. The CDR3 DNA reads as TGTGCCAGCAGCCGATCCCGGGACCCCAGGGGCGAGCAGTACTTC. Its translation is CASSRSRDPRGEQYF.

This chain links TRBV4-3 with TRBJ1-1; maybe TRBD1 (5 bases). Germline lookup yields CDR1 LGHNA and CDR2 YSLEER. Trimming pared 0 bases from V and 4 bases from J, leaving 9 bases between. CDR3 length: 14 residues. The CDR3 DNA reads TGCGCCAGCAGCCAAGATGGGGGAGGCACTGAAGCTTTCTTT. Protein product: CASSQDGGGTEAFF.